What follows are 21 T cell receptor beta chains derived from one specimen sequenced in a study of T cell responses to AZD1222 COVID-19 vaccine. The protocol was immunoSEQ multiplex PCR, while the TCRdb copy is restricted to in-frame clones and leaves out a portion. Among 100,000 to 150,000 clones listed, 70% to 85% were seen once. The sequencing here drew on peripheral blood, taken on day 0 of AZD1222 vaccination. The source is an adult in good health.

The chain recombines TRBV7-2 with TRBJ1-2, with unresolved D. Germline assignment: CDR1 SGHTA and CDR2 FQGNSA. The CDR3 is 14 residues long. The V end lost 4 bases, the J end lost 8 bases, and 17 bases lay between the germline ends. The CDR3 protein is CASSWRDKGGGYTF. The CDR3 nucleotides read TGTGCCAGCAGCTGGCGCGACAAGGGCGGAGGCTACACCTTC.

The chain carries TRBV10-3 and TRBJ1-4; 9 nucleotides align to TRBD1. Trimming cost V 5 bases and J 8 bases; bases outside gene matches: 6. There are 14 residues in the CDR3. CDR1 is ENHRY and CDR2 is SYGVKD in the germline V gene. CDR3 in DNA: TGTGCCATCAGTCGGGACAGGGTAGAAGAAAAACTGTTTTTT. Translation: CAISRDRVEEKLFF.

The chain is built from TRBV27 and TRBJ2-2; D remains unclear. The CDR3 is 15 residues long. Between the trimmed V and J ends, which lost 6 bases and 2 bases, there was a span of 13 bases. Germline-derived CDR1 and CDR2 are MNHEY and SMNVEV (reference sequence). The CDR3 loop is CASRNLLTNTGELFF. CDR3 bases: TGTGCCAGCAGAAACCTCCTAACTAACACCGGGGAGCTGTTTTTT.

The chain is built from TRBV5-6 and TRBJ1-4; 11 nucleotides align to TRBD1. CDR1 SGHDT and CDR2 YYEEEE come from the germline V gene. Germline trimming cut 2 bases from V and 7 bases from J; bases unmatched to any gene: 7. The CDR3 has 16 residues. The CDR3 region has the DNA TGTGCCAGCAGCTTCCTACGGACAGGGGGCCGTGAAAAACTGTTTTTT. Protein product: CASSFLRTGGREKLFF.

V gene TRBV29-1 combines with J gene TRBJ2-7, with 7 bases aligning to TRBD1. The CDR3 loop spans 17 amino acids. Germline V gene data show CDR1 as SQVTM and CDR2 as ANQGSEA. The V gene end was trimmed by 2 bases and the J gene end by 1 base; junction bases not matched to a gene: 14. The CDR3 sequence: CSVELDSEQGNSYEQYF. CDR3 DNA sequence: TGCAGCGTTGAACTTGACAGTGAACAGGGGAATTCCTACGAGCAGTACTTC.

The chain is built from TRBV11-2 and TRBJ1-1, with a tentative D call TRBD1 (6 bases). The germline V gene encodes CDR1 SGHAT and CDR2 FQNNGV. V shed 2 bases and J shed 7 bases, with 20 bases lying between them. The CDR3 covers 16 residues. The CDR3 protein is CASSLSARQVGIEAFF. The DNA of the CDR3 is TGTGCCAGCAGCTTATCGGCCCGACAGGTCGGTATTGAAGCTTTCTTT. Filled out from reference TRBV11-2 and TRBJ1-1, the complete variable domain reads EAGVAQSPRYKIIEKRQSVAFWCNPISGHATLYWYQQILGQGPKLLIQFQNNGVVDDSQLPKDRFSAERLKGVDSTLKIQPAKLEDSAVYLCASSLSARQVGIEAFFGQGTRLTVV.

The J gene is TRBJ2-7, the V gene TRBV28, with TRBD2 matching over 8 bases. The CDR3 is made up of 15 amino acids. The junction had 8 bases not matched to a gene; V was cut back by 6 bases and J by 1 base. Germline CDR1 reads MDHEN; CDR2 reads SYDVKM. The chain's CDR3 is CASRESGGKSYEQYF. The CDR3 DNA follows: TGTGCCAGCAGAGAATCGGGAGGGAAGTCCTACGAGCAGTACTTC. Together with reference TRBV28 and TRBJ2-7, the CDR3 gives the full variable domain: DVKVTQSSRYLVKRTGEKVFLECVQDMDHENMFWYRQDPGLGLRLIYFSYDVKMKEKGDIPEGYSVSREKKERFSLILESASTNQTSMYLCASRESGGKSYEQYFGPGTRLTVT.

The CDR3 region has the DNA TGTGCCAGTAGCAGAAGAGGGGCAGGGGTAAGGACTGAAGCTTTCTTT. Amino acids: CASSRRGAGVRTEAFF. The chain is built from TRBV19 and TRBJ1-1; D may be TRBD1 (6 bases). The CDR3 consists of 16 residues. CDR1 and CDR2 (germline): LNHDA, SQIVND (reference sequence). V gave up 6 bases and J gave up 5 bases, with 22 bases separating them.

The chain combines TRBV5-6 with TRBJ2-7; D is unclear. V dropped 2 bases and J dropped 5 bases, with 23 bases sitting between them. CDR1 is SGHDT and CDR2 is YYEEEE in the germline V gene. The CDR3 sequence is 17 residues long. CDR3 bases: TGTGCCAGCAGCTTCGTGTCAAGACCCAAGTCCTATGACGAGCAGTACTTC. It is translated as CASSFVSRPKSYDEQYF.

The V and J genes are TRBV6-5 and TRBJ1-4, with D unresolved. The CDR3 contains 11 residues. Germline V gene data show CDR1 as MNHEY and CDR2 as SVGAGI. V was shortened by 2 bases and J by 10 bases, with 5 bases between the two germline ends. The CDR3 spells CASSYPGKLFF. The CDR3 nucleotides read TGTGCCAGCAGTTACCCGGGAAAACTGTTTTTT.

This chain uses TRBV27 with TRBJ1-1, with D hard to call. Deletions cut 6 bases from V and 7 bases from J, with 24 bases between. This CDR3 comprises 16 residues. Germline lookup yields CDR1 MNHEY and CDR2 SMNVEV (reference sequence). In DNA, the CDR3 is TGTGCCAGCAGCCCCCTAGTGGGTTCCCCCAACCTTGAAGCTTTCTTT. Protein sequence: CASSPLVGSPNLEAFF.

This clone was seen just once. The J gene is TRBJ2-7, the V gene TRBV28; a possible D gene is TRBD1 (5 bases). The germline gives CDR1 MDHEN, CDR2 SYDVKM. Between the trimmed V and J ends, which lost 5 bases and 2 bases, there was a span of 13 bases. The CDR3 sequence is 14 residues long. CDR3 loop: CASSPQGNPYEQYF. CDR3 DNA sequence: TGTGCCAGCAGTCCCCAGGGAAACCCCTACGAGCAGTACTTC.

DNA of the CDR3: TGTGCCAGCAGAGAACTCGTAGGGACTAGCGACACCGGGGAGCTGTTTTTT. Translated: CASRELVGTSDTGELFF. The genes are TRBV2 and TRBJ2-2, with 10 bases identical to TRBD2. The V gene's germline CDR1 is SNHLY and CDR2 FYNNEI. The CDR3 is 17 residues long. V was clipped by 6 bases and J by 3 bases; unmatched bases: 10. The full variable domain, completed using reference TRBV2 and TRBJ2-2, is EPEVTQTPSHQVTQMGQEVILRCVPISNHLYFYWYRQILGQKVEFLVSFYNNEISEKSEIFDDQFSVERPDGSNFTLKIRSTKLEDSAMYFCASRELVGTSDTGELFFGEGSRLTVL.

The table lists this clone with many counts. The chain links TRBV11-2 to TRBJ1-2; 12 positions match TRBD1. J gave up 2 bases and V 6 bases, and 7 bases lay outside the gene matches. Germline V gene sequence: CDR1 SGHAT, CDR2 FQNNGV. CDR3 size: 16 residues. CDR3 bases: TGTGCCAGCAGGTCCGGGACAGGGGGCCCCAACTATGGCTACACCTTC. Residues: CASRSGTGGPNYGYTF.

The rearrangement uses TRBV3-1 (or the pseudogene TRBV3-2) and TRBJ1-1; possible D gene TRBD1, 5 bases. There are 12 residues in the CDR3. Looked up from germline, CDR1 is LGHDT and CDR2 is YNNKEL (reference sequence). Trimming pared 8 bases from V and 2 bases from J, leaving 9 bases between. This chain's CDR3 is CASGQGNTEAFF. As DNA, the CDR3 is TGTGCCAGCGGTCAGGGAAACACTGAAGCTTTCTTT.

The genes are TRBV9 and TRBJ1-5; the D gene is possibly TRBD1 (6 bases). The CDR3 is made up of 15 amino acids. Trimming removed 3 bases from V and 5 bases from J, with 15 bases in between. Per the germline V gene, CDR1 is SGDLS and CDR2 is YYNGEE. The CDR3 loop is CASSAYTGLDQPQHF. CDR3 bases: TGTGCCAGCAGCGCCTATACAGGGTTAGATCAGCCCCAGCATTTT.

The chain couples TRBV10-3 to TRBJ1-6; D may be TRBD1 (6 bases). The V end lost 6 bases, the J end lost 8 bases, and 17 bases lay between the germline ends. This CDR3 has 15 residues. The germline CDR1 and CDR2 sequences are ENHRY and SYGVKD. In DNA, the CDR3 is TGTGCCATCAGGGGGGACATGGGACTTTATTCACCCCTCCACTTT. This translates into CAIRGDMGLYSPLHF.

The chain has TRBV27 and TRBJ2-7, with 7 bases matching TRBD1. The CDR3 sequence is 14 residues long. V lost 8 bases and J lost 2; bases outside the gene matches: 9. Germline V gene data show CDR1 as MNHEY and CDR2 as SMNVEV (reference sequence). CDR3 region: CASRDRVVTYEQYF. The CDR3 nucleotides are TGTGCCAGCCGGGACAGAGTTGTGACCTACGAGCAGTACTTC.

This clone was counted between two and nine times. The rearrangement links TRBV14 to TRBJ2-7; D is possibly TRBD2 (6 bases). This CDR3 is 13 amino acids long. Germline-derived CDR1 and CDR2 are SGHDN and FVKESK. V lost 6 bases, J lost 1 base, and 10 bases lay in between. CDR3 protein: CASRDAGSYEQYF. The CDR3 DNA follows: TGTGCCAGCAGGGATGCGGGATCCTACGAGCAGTACTTC.

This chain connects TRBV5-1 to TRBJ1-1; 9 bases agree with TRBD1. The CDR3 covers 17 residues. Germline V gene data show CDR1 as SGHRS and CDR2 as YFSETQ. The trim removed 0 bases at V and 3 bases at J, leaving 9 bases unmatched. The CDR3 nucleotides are TGCGCCAGCAGCTTGGTTGGGACAGGGATAGGGTACACTGAAGCTTTCTTT. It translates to CASSLVGTGIGYTEAFF.

The CDR3 loop reads CASTGGVSTEAFF. CDR3 coding DNA: TGTGCCAGCACAGGGGGGGTCAGCACTGAAGCTTTCTTT. This chain links TRBV28 with TRBJ1-1, with TRBD1 matching over 7 bases. Unmatched junction bases numbered 6, after V lost 7 bases and J lost 4 bases. From germline, CDR1 is MDHEN and CDR2 SYDVKM. CDR3 length: 13 residues.